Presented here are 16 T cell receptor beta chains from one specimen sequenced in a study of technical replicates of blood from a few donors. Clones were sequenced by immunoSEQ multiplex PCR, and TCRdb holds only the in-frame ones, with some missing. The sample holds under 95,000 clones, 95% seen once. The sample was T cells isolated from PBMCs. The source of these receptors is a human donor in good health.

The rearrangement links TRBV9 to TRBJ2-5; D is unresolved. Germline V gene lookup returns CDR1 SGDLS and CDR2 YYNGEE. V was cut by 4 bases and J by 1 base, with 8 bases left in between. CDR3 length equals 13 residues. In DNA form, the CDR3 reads TGTGCCAGCAGCCTAAATCGCCAAGAGACCCAGTACTTC. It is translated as CASSLNRQETQYF. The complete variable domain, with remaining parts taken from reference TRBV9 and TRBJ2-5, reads DSGVTQTPKHLITATGQRVTLRCSPRSGDLSVYWYQQSLDQGLQFLIQYYNGEERAKGNILERFSAQQFPDLHSELNLSSLELGDSALYFCASSLNRQETQYFGPGTRLLVL.

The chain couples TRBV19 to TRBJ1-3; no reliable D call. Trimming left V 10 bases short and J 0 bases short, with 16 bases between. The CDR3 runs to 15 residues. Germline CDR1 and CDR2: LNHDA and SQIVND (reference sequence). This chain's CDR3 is CATRGPFFSGNTIYF. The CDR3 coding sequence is TGTGCCACCCGTGGCCCGTTTTTCTCTGGAAACACCATATATTTT.

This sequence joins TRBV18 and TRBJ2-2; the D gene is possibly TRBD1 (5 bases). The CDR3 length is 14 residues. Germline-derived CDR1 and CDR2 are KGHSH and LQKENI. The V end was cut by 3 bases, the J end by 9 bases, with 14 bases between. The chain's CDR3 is CASSPPRQPRELFF. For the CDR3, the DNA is TGTGCCAGCTCACCTCCTAGACAGCCTAGGGAGCTGTTTTTT.

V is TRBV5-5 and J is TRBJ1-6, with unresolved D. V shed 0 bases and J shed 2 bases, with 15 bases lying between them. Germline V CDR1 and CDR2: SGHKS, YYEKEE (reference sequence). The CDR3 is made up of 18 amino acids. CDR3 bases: TGTGCCAGCAGCTTGGATTGGCAGGAAAAAACCTATAATTCACCCCTCCACTTT. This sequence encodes CASSLDWQEKTYNSPLHF.

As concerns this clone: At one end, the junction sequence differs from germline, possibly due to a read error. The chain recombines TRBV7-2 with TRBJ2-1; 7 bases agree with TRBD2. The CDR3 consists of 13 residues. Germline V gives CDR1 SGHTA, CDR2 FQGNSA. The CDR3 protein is CASSLVGDSAGIF. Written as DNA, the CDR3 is TGTGCCAGCAGCTTAGTGGGGGACTCAGCGGGGATCTTC.

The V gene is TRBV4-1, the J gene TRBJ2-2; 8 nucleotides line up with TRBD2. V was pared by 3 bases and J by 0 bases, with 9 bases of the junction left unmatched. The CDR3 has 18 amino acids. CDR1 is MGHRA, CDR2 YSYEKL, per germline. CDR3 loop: CASSHGLGRGANTGELFF. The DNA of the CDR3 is TGCGCCAGCAGCCACGGACTTGGGCGGGGGGCGAACACCGGGGAGCTGTTTTTT.

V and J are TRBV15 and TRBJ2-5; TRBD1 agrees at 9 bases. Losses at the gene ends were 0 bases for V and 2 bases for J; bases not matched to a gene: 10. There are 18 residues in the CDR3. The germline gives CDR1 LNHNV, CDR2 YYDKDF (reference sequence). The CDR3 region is CATSRERDRVGRQETQYF. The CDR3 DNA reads TGTGCCACCAGCAGAGAGCGGGACAGGGTAGGCCGACAAGAGACCCAGTACTTC.

The CDR3 reads CASSLVGGRPYEQYF. The CDR3 DNA sequence: TGCGCCAGCAGCTTGGTCGGGGGGAGACCCTACGAGCAGTACTTC. V is TRBV5-1 and J is TRBJ2-7; TRBD2 matches 7 bases. Germline CDR1 reads SGHRS; CDR2 reads YFSETQ. The V gene end was trimmed by 0 bases and the J gene end by 2 bases; junction bases not matched to a gene: 5. The CDR3 covers 15 residues.

The CDR3 DNA sequence: TGTGCCAGCAGCTTGGGACACTCGAACACTGAAGCTTTCTTT. Protein: CASSLGHSNTEAFF. The rearrangement uses TRBV7-6 and TRBJ1-1; maybe TRBD1 (6 bases). Per germline, CDR1 SGHVS and CDR2 FNYEAQ. CDR3 size: 14 residues. Trimming cost V 3 bases and J 1 base, with 9 bases left between them.

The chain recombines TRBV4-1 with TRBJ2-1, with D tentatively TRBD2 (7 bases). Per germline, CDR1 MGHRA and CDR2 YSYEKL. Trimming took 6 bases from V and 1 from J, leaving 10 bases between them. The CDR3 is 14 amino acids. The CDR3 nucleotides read TGCGCCAGCAGGAGGGGGGGGTCCTACAATGAGCAGTTCTTC. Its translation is CASRRGGSYNEQFF.

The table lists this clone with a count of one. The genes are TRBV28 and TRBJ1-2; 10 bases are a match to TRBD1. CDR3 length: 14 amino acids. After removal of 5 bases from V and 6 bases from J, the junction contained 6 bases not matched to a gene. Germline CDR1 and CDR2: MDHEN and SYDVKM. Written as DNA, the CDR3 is TGTGCCAGCAGTAATCCCGGGACAGGGGATGGCTACACCTTC. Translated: CASSNPGTGDGYTF.

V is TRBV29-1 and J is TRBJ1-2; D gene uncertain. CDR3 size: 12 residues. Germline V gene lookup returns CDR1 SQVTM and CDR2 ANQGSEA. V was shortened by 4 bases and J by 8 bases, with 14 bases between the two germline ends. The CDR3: CSVGSGRGGYTF. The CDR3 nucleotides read TGCAGCGTTGGTTCCGGCCGAGGAGGCTACACCTTC.

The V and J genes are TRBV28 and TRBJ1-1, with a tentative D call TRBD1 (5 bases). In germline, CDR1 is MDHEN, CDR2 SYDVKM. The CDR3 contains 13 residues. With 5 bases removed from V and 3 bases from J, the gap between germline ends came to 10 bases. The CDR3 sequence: CASSKTGDTEAFF. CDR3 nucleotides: TGTGCCAGCAGTAAAACGGGGGACACTGAAGCTTTCTTT.

DNA of the CDR3: TGTGCCAGCAGTTTATGGGGACAGGGGCAAGACAATGAGCAGTTCTTC. Translated: CASSLWGQGQDNEQFF. The chain couples TRBV28 to TRBJ2-1; 10 bases are shared with TRBD1. The V gene's germline CDR1 is MDHEN and CDR2 SYDVKM. V gave up 0 bases and J gave up 5 bases; unmatched junction bases: 4. The CDR3 consists of 16 residues.

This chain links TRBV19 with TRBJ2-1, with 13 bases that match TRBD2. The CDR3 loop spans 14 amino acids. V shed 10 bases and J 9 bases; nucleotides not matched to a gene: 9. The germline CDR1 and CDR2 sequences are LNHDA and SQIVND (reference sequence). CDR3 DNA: TGTGCCACACAGACTAGCGGGGGGTTAGGTGAGCAGTTCTTC. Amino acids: CATQTSGGLGEQFF.

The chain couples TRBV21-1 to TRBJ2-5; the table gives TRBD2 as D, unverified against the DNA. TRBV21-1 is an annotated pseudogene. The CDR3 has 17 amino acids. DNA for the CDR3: TGTGCCAGCGAGGAAGGGCTAGCGGGGGGTGTGGTAGAGACCCAGTACTTC. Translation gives CASEEGLAGGVVETQYF.